These T cell receptor beta chains were read from a single sample in a study of OX40 agonist ivuxolimab in advanced cancers. Assay: immunoSEQ multiplex PCR; the TCRdb copy retains only in-frame clones and omits some. The sample consists of some 95,000 clones, approximately 90% of them appearing once. Specimen: CD4+ or CD8+ T cells sorted from blood, collected in a trial of the OX40 agonist ivuxolimab. Receptor source: an adult with an advanced solid tumor such as melanoma, head and neck, liver or kidney cancer. Each CDR3 is given without its conserved first and last residue.

v_call | cdr3_aa
TRBV7-8 | ASSLRDRGVGQY
TRBV5-1 | ASSLFSGGIQETQY
TRBV20-1 | SGYTEAF
TRBV5-4 | ASRAGLGNTGELF
TRBV5-1 | ASSSGQGDQPQH
TRBV2 | ASSEWQGTGGDGYT
TRBV11-2 | ASSLGQGTYEQY
TRBV30 | AWSVPWRAGGSYEQY
TRBV14 | ASNRQGPSTDTQY
TRBV29-1 | SVESGASYYEQY
TRBV15 | ATSRPNYEQY
TRBV5-7 | ASSKGGRDSSYEQY
TRBV2 | ASSENALSDEKLF
TRBV30 | AWSPFRPGRDEKLF
TRBV5-1 | ASRETEAGEQY
TRBV6-5 | ASNAGDSYEQY
TRBV2 | ASSEEGKVTEAF
TRBV29-1 | SALPTGVQETQY
TRBV19 | ASAPLGSGTDTQY
TRBV6-1 | ASSEAHQPQH
TRBV5-6 | ASSLSDRAWDNEQF
TRBV7-9 | ASSLVSLSTDTQY
TRBV7-2 | ASSLAGRPSSTDTQY
TRBV5-6 | ASTHDSYEQY
TRBV10-3 | AISAGTAVSYEQY
TRBV9 | ATATGVNTGELF
TRBV9 | ASSVVPGPLNEKLF
TRBV5-4 | ASSSNYGYT
TRBV10-3 | AISGVGQGYEQY
TRBV13 | ASTIAGGSYNEQF
TRBV11-3 | ASSLGRGTYEQY
TRBV5-4 | ASSLAGVQTGELF
TRBV7-2 | ASSSSSVSTDTQY
TRBV4-2 | ASSLVGGETQY
TRBV30 | AWSVGVYEQY
TRBV6-1 | ASSGNFWEKLF
TRBV2 | ASSFSGDTQY
TRBV28 | ASSSSGSNEQF
TRBV19 | ASSIRGGEAF
TRBV7-3 | ASSLQTGGDEQY
TRBV10-3 | AIRGLDRADTQY
TRBV27 | ASSSSGFYEQY
TRBV2 | ASSSGTGDHEQY
TRBV5-1 | ASSLAGETRY
TRBV6-1 | ASSPMLGNQPQH
TRBV19 | ASSTGTGVGVQETQY
TRBV15 | ATSKKTGTGGYEQY
TRBV30 | AWSVSGWGTDTQY
TRBV7-3 | ASSLWSGAQETQY
TRBV7-9 | ASSLVWGDNEKLF
TRBV6-1 | ASGTAYEQY
TRBV6-1 | ASSASGSLVEQY
TRBV19 | ASSNSGTDYEQY